What follows are 23 T cell receptor beta chains derived from one specimen sequenced in a study of CD8+CD57+ T cells in acquired aplastic anemia. Genomic DNA, the template, was used for profiling of the TCR beta VDJ and CDR3. TCRdb fed the reads into MiXCR, producing one record per CDR3 protein. The top ten hold 30% to 40% of the sample, which has about 110,000 distinct CDR3 sequences, 40% to 65% seen once. Sequenced: sorted CD4+, CD8+, or CD8+CD57+ T cells (not recorded which) from PBMCs. The source of these receptors is a human donor in good health, serving as a control.

The CDR3 spells CASSSDWGETQYF. The CDR3, as DNA: TGTGCCAGCAGCTCGGACTGGGGGGAGACCCAGTACTTC. V is TRBV7-2 and J is TRBJ2-5, with D perhaps given as TRBD1 or TRBD2 (5 bases each). V shed 4 bases and J shed 5 bases, with 11 bases lying between them. The germline CDR1 and CDR2 sequences are SGHTA and FQGNSA. This CDR3 has 13 amino acids.

This chain links TRBV10-1 with TRBJ2-7; D gene uncertain. The CDR3 is 11 residues long. Per germline, CDR1 WNHNN and CDR2 SYGVQD (reference sequence). V lost 0 bases, J lost 7 bases, and 4 bases lay in between. The CDR3 reads CASSESQEQYF. CDR3 DNA sequence: TGCGCCAGCAGTGAGTCCCAGGAGCAGTACTTC.

The rearrangement joins TRBV4-1 to TRBJ1-4; 10 nucleotides match TRBD1. Germline CDR1 MGHRA, CDR2 YSYEKL. J lost 5 bases, V lost 1 base, and 1 base had no gene match. The CDR3 is made up of 15 amino acids. The chain's CDR3 is CASSQVGQGNEKLFF. Here the CDR3 DNA reads TGCGCCAGCAGCCAAGTGGGACAGGGGAATGAAAAACTGTTTTTT.

This clonotype showed up many times. This chain links TRBV9 with TRBJ2-3; D remains unclear. Germline V lookup: CDR1 SGDLS, CDR2 YYNGEE. CDR3 length: 12 amino acids. V shed 0 bases and J shed 4 bases, with 3 bases lying between them. Written as DNA, the CDR3 is TGTGCCAGCAGCGTAGGGGCAGATACGCAGTATTTT. It specifies CASSVGADTQYF.

In this sample, this clonotype turned up a few times. A much larger clone differs by one base, so this may be a read error. The chain joins TRBV7-8 to TRBJ1-2, with 7 bases identical to TRBD1. This CDR3 has 15 residues. The V gene's germline CDR1 is SGHVS and CDR2 FQNEAQ. CDR3 sequence: CASSRPTGLNCGYTF. CDR3 in DNA: TGTGCCAGCAGCCGCCCGACAGGGTTGAACTGTGGCTACACCTTC.

There are many counts of this clonotype. Its ends do not fully match the called genes, so a read error is possible. The chain links TRBV7-7 to TRBJ2-2; TRBD2 matches at 7 bases. The germline CDR1 and CDR2 sequences are SSHAT and FNYEAQ (reference sequence). The CDR3 runs 16 residues. The CDR3 protein is CASSLEGGGNTGELFF. The CDR3 bases are TGTGCTAGCAGCTTAGAAGGCGGGGGAAACACCGGGGAGCTGTTTTTT.

The V gene is TRBV24-1, the J gene TRBJ1-5, with D possibly being TRBD1 (5 bases). CDR1 is KGHDR, CDR2 SFDVKD, per germline. V lost 5 bases and J lost 3, with 10 bases in between. CDR3 length equals 14 residues. CDR3 sequence reads: CATSAGRNNQPQHF. The CDR3 region has the DNA TGTGCCACCAGTGCGGGGCGAAACAATCAGCCCCAGCATTTT.

Points on this clonotype: A read error is possible here, since a much larger clone lies one base away. J is TRBJ2-1 and V is TRBV5-4, with D perhaps matching TRBD2 (7 bases). CDR1 SGHNT and CDR2 YYREEE come from the germline V gene (reference sequence). Trimming removed 0 bases from V and 9 bases from J, with 22 bases in between. This CDR3 spans 17 amino acids. CDR3 loop: CASSLALGRGRKTEQFF. The CDR3 bases are TGTGCCAGCAGCTTGGCCCTAGGGCGGGGGCGGAAAACTGAGCAGTTCTTC.

The sample holds many counts of this clonotype. The genes are TRBV5-1 and TRBJ2-7, with a tentative D call TRBD1 (5 bases). Germline V CDR1 and CDR2: SGHRS, YFSETQ. The length of the CDR3 is 13 residues. Trimming shortened V by 3 bases and J by 1 base, and 8 bases separated the two germline ends. In nucleotides, the CDR3 is TGCGCCAGCAGCTCTGACAGTTCCTACGAGCAGTACTTC. The encoded protein is CASSSDSSYEQYF.

This clonotype was detected ten times or more. This chain links TRBV10-3 with TRBJ1-1, with D unclear. CDR1 is ENHRY and CDR2 is SYGVKD in the germline V gene. V lost 2 bases, J lost 8 bases, and 6 bases lay in between. The CDR3 length is 11 residues. In DNA, the CDR3 is TGTGCCATCAGTGAGCTGTTAGAAGCTTTCTTT. Encoded protein: CAISELLEAFF.

This clonotype was detected many times. The J gene is TRBJ2-6, the V gene TRBV14; D may match TRBD1 or TRBD2 (6 bases each). The CDR3 runs to 16 residues. Trimming took 4 bases from V and 4 from J, leaving 14 bases between them. Germline V CDR1 and CDR2: SGHDN, FVKESK. This CDR3 reads CASSPHGGSGANVLTF. CDR3 nucleotides: TGTGCCAGCAGCCCTCACGGGGGCTCGGGGGCCAACGTCCTGACTTTC.

The chain uses TRBV24-1 and TRBJ1-2; D remains unclear. This CDR3 is built from 15 residues. Germline V gives CDR1 KGHDR, CDR2 SFDVKD. With 6 bases removed from V and 7 bases from J, the gap between germline ends came to 20 bases. Here the CDR3 DNA reads TGTGCCACCAGTTTGAATACGGAGGGTTTTTCTGGCTACACCTTC. Translated, it gives CATSLNTEGFSGYTF.

A note on this clonotype: A read error may account for a junction end that differs from germline. This chain connects TRBV10-3 to TRBJ1-3; no reliable D call. Germline V lookup: CDR1 ENHRY, CDR2 SYGVKD. The CDR3 sequence is 14 residues long. CDR3 in amino acids: CAISEPTEGNTIYF. CDR3 DNA sequence: TGTGCCATTAGTGAGCCGACCGAGGGAAACACCATATATTTT.

This chain connects TRBV25-1 to TRBJ1-1, with a possible D match to TRBD1 (6 bases). The CDR3 length is 15 residues. Trimming removed 6 bases at V and 3 bases at J, with 17 bases between. Germline CDR1 and CDR2: MGHDK and SYGVNS. This CDR3 reads CASRESGEGDTEAFF. Written as DNA, the CDR3 is TGTGCCAGCAGAGAGAGTGGGGAGGGGGACACTGAAGCTTTCTTT.

There are many counts of this clonotype. The rearrangement uses TRBV2 and TRBJ1-1; the D is unclear. Looked up from germline, CDR1 is SNHLY and CDR2 is FYNNEI. The length of the CDR3 is 13 residues. Deletions cut 6 bases from V and 4 bases from J, with 12 bases between. In nucleotides, the CDR3 is TGTGCCAGCAGCGTCCGGGGAGGCACTGAAGCTTTCTTT. It codes for CASSVRGGTEAFF.

This chain uses TRBV3-1 with TRBJ1-2; D possibly corresponds to TRBD1 (6 bases). The V and J ends lost 1 base and 4 bases respectively, with 13 bases between them. CDR1 is LGHDT, CDR2 YNNKEL, per germline (reference sequence). This CDR3 region has 15 residues. As DNA, the CDR3 is TGTGCCAGCAGCCAAGGTTACGGGGGGGCCTATGGCTACACCTTC. Translation gives CASSQGYGGAYGYTF.

This clonotype was counted only a few times. V and J are TRBV10-3 and TRBJ2-7, with no clear D. The CDR3 spans 14 residues. Trimming pared 0 bases from V and 6 bases from J, leaving 12 bases between. The germline V gene has CDR1 ENHRY and CDR2 SYGVKD. CDR3 nucleotides: TGTGCCATCAGTGAGTCGACGGCAGTCGGCGAGCAGTACTTC. Its translation is CAISESTAVGEQYF.

J is TRBJ2-5 and V is TRBV6-1, with D possibly TRBD2 on 5 matching bases. CDR1 MNHNS and CDR2 SASEGT come from the germline V gene. The V and J ends lost 6 bases and 9 bases respectively, with 14 bases between them. This CDR3 region has 12 residues. For the CDR3, the DNA is TGTGCCAGCAGCGGGGTGGGTGAGCCCCAGTACTTC. Protein: CASSGVGEPQYF.

Comment on this clonotype: This could be a read error, since a much larger clone is one nucleotide away. The rearrangement uses TRBV13 and TRBJ2-2, with a weak D call TRBD1 (6 bases). This CDR3 spans 13 amino acids. Germline values: CDR1 PRHDT, CDR2 FYEKMQ (reference sequence). The CDR3 DNA reads as TGTGCCAGCAGCTTTGGGGGCACCGGGGAGCTGGTTTTT. It encodes CASSFGGTGELVF.

The V call is TRBV25-1, the J call TRBJ2-1, with TRBD2 matching 9 bases. From germline, CDR1 is MGHDK and CDR2 SYGVNS. This CDR3 region has 13 residues. With 8 bases clipped from V and 7 bases from J, the junction kept 6 bases outside the gene matches. DNA of the CDR3: TGTGCCAGCGGCGGGGGGGCGGGTAATGAGCAGTTCTTC. Translated, it gives CASGGGAGNEQFF.

Many counts were recorded for this clonotype. This chain joins TRBV4-3 and TRBJ2-5; 8 bases fit TRBD1. This CDR3 spans 17 amino acids. V lost 0 bases and J lost 4; bases outside the gene matches: 10. Germline V gene data show CDR1 as LGHNA and CDR2 as YSLEER. CDR3 region: CASSQDRSGGFGETQYF. CDR3 DNA: TGCGCCAGCAGCCAAGATCGGTCAGGGGGCTTCGGAGAGACCCAGTACTTC.

The sample holds a few counts of this clonotype. The chain employs TRBV2 and TRBJ1-2; D ambiguous. Trimming took off 4 bases at V and 0 bases at J, with 9 bases between the two ends. The CDR3 totals 14 residues. The germline CDR1 and CDR2 sequences are SNHLY and FYNNEI. The CDR3: CASSVVTTNYGYTF. The CDR3 bases are TGTGCCAGCAGTGTGGTGACCACTAACTATGGCTACACCTTC.

The V and J genes are TRBV2 and TRBJ2-1; no firm D call. This CDR3 is built from 14 residues. V shed 7 bases and J shed 3 bases, with 13 bases lying between them. CDR1 and CDR2 (germline): SNHLY, FYNNEI. The CDR3 region has the DNA TGTGCCAGCAACCTAGAGGCAGTCTACAATGAGCAGTTCTTC. Translation gives CASNLEAVYNEQFF.